The TCR beta chain under discussion was sequenced for a study of cytomegalovirus exposure and HLA in healthy donors (TCRdb year 2017). Context from the whole study: According to a later analysis, one platform produced both the 120 validation repertoires and the roughly 650 repertoires of the first cohort. The study aimed to test whether cataloging public T cell receptors could reveal signatures of past pathogen exposure. A separate validation cohort of more than 100 different subjects was used in addition to the roughly 720-subject first cohort. To predict cytomegalovirus infection status, the study brought together high-throughput TCR immunosequencing, statistical association of individual TCRs with disease status, and machine learning.

The donors belonged to the validation cohort of 90 to 150 subjects, which was separate from the approximately 660-subject first cohort. According to the germline V gene (reference sequence), CDR1 reads MNHEY and CDR2 reads SMNVEV. Cut back by 3 bases and 4 bases, the V and J ends lie 6 bases apart. Including cysteine and phenylalanine, the CDR3 has 12 amino acids. The kept DNA is CDR3 alone, 36 bases in frame from the first base. The library was generated by the immunoSEQ multiplex PCR assay. As for how the authors treated the data: A statistical classification framework was developed to diagnose cytomegalovirus status using the catalog of TCR beta chain sequences. TCRdb took over this immuneACCESS table, retaining in-frame rearrangements with V and J assigned. Such tables are incomplete; in checked studies, under half of the missing clones stem from an unresolved V gene, and the remainder is unexplained. For V, J and clone size, that table is used; D and trimming come from the DNA. Present in this sample are around 250,000 clones, almost 90% of which were seen just once. The ten largest clones add up to about 0.36% of the sample.

A remark on this clone: No cognate antigen has been identified for it. No quality values exist for individual bases; no much larger clone is one base distant. Other DNA variants within this sample encode the same CDR3.

Summary of the overall study and its limitations: In vitro tests confirmed that a few of the cytomegalovirus-associated TCR beta chains recognize cytomegalovirus antigens. Most TCR sequences were seen in very few donors, while some public TCRs were found in many individuals. The validation cohort had no HLA typing available for a later analysis, so co-occurrence within that cohort was assessed over all 130 or so repertoires. Cytomegalovirus status was reported to be diagnosed by the classifier with high specificity and sensitivity in both the original and validation cohorts. In a later analysis, TCRs clustered in the first cohort were found to also tend to co-occur in the roughly 120 validation repertoires, with 90% to 95% of cluster scores above 0. The study gave a list of 150 to 200 TCR beta chains associated with cytomegalovirus. It was suggested by the authors that the approach could potentially be generalized to other disease states and immunological phenotypes.

The chain links TRBV27 with TRBJ2-5, with no confidently assigned D gene. Sequenced input: PBMCs. This clonotype originated in a woman aged 18-35 years in good health and CMV-seronegative. The sequenced DNA: TGTGCCAGCAGTTTGCGAGGAGAGACCCAGTACTTC. Its coded protein is CASSLRGETQYF.